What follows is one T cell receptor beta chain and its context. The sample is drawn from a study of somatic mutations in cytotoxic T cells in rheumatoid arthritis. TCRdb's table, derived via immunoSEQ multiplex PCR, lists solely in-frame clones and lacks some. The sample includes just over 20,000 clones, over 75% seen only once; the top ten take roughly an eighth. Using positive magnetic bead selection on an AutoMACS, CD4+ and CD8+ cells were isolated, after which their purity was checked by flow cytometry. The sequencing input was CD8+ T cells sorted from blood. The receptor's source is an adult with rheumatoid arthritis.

CDR3 nucleotide sequence: TGTGCCAGCAGTCCACGCCAAGAGACCCAGTACTTC. This gives the protein CASSPRQETQYF. The rearrangement links TRBV25-1 to TRBJ2-5; D remains ambiguous. V gave up 5 bases and J gave up 1 base, with 5 bases separating them. The CDR3 totals 12 residues. Germline V lookup: CDR1 MGHDK, CDR2 SYGVNS.